The clone carrying this T cell receptor beta chain was counted only a few times. What it binds is not known. This sample is part of a study of T cells in Graves' hyperthyroidism and ophthalmopathy. The study, taken as a whole, reports: A model using 13 V-J features told ophthalmopathy apart from stable hyperthyroidism. Among thyroid clonotypes expanded above 0.001, most also appeared in blood.

CDR3 length: 17 amino acids. Germline CDR1 SGHTA, CDR2 FQGNSA. Between the trimmed V and J ends, which lost 0 bases and 3 bases, there was a span of 17 bases. TCR beta CDR3 sequences were amplified from RNA transcripts. In the first-round RT-PCR of the TCR CDR3, the HTBI primer set was used. TCRdb reprocessed the multiplex PCR reads with MiXCR, giving one entry per CDR3 protein. The table includes nearly 750,000 distinct CDR3 sequences, 35% detected once. The chain has TRBV7-2 and TRBJ1-2; maybe TRBD1 (5 bases). This clonotype was sampled from a woman in her thirties or forties with Graves' hyperthyroidism. The specimen sequenced was blood. The CDR3 nucleotides read TGTGCCAGCAGCTTAGCGGGGGGGGAGGGAGGTTACTATGGCTACACCTTC. Translation: CASSLAGGEGGYYGYTF.